The 29 T cell receptor beta chains below come from one sample, sequenced in a study of T cell responses to AZD1222 COVID-19 vaccine. Clones were read by immunoSEQ multiplex PCR, and TCRdb kept only the in-frame ones, dropping some. This table has some 200,000 clones, about 92% appearing once. Sequenced material: peripheral blood, taken on day 0 of AZD1222 vaccination. Source of these receptors: an adult in good health.

The V gene is TRBV5-1, the J gene TRBJ2-3; 9 positions match TRBD2. The trim removed 0 bases at V and 2 bases at J, leaving 7 bases unmatched. The germline gives CDR1 SGHRS, CDR2 YFSETQ. The CDR3 covers 17 residues. DNA for the CDR3: TGCGCCAGCAGCTTGGCCTTAGCGGGAGTATCCACAGATACGCAGTATTTT. It encodes CASSLALAGVSTDTQYF.

The J gene is TRBJ1-5, the V gene TRBV6-5, with a possible D match to TRBD1 (5 bases). Trimming took off 0 bases at V and 5 bases at J, with 11 bases between the two ends. This CDR3 contains 15 residues. Germline CDR1 MNHEY, CDR2 SVGAGI. CDR3 in amino acids: CASSYSIDSDQPQHF. DNA of the CDR3: TGTGCCAGCAGTTACTCGATTGACAGCGATCAGCCCCAGCATTTT.

The gene calls are TRBV6-1 and TRBJ1-3, with D possibly TRBD1 on 5 matching bases. V was trimmed by 0 bases and J by 7 bases, leaving 19 bases between them. The CDR3 consists of 17 residues. Germline V lookup: CDR1 MNHNS, CDR2 SASEGT. The CDR3 protein is CASSEAYGTVYSNTIYF. For the CDR3, the DNA is TGTGCCAGCAGTGAAGCTTACGGGACGGTTTATAGCAACACCATATATTTT.

This chain joins TRBV18 and TRBJ2-3, with D perhaps matching TRBD2 (5 bases). The V gene's germline CDR1 is KGHSH and CDR2 LQKENI. V lost 1 base and J 3 bases, leaving 11 bases between the germline ends. The CDR3 consists of 15 residues. The CDR3 sequence is CASSPRGRGTDTQYF. The CDR3 DNA sequence: TGTGCCAGCTCACCACGTGGGAGAGGAACAGATACGCAGTATTTT.

The chain couples TRBV6-2 or TRBV6-3 to TRBJ2-1; 8 bases are shared with TRBD2. This CDR3 has 18 residues. V trimming: 1 base; J trimming: 0 bases; junction bases outside the gene matches: 8. Germline V CDR1 and CDR2: MNHEY, SVGEGT. CDR3 loop: CASSYFPGGGSSYNEQFF. CDR3 DNA sequence: TGTGCCAGCAGTTACTTCCCTGGCGGGGGGTCCTCCTACAATGAGCAGTTCTTC.

The chain employs TRBV29-1 and TRBJ1-3, with TRBD1 as a possible D gene (5 bases). The CDR3 length is 14 residues. V dropped 5 bases and J dropped 0 bases, with 11 bases sitting between them. Germline V lookup: CDR1 SQVTM, CDR2 ANQGSEA. CDR3 in amino acids: CSVKDTNSGNTIYF. Here the CDR3 DNA reads TGCAGCGTTAAGGACACCAACTCTGGAAACACCATATATTTT.

V gene TRBV7-9 combines with J gene TRBJ2-2, with 7 bases identical to TRBD2. The length of the CDR3 is 15 residues. Germline V gives CDR1 SEHNR, CDR2 FQNEAQ (reference sequence). Germline trimming cut 4 bases from V and 1 base from J; bases unmatched to any gene: 3. The CDR3 DNA sequence: TGTGCCAGCAGCTGGGGGGGTCTGAACACCGGGGAGCTGTTTTTT. Translated: CASSWGGLNTGELFF.

In its sample, this clone was seen once. The chain is built from TRBV11-2 and TRBJ1-2; 7 bases are a match to TRBD1. V lost 4 bases and J lost 3; bases outside the gene matches: 8. This CDR3 is built from 15 residues. Germline V gives CDR1 SGHAT, CDR2 FQNNGV. CDR3 bases: TGTGCCAGCAGCTCTTACAGGGGAAAGGACTATGGCTACACCTTC. Protein sequence: CASSSYRGKDYGYTF.

CDR3 residues: CASSFPGSTDTQYF. The CDR3 nucleotides read TGTGCCAGCAGTTTCCCGGGTAGCACAGATACGCAGTATTTT. The gene calls are TRBV27 and TRBJ2-3, with D uncertain. The CDR3 is 14 amino acids. Per the germline V gene, CDR1 is MNHEY and CDR2 is SMNVEV (reference sequence). V shed 3 bases and J shed 0 bases, with 7 bases lying between them.

The chain recombines TRBV4-2 with TRBJ2-3; D is uncertain. This CDR3 has 15 amino acids. The V end lost 2 bases, the J end lost 0 bases, and 9 bases lay between the germline ends. Germline CDR1 and CDR2: LGHNA and YNFKEQ. The CDR3 DNA reads TGTGCCAGCAGCCAAAAGAGCAGTAGCACAGATACGCAGTATTTT. It yields the protein CASSQKSSSTDTQYF.

The chain is built from TRBV18 and TRBJ1-6, with a tentative D call TRBD1 (6 bases). The V gene lost 3 bases and the J gene lost 9 bases, with 15 bases spanning the gap. Per germline, CDR1 KGHSH and CDR2 LQKENI. This CDR3 comprises 15 residues. CDR3 sequence (DNA): TGTGCCAGCTCACCTCTAGATCAGGGGCGTTCACCCCTCCACTTT. Translated: CASSPLDQGRSPLHF.

This rearrangement joins TRBV25-1 to TRBJ2-3; D might be TRBD2 (7 bases). The CDR3 has 14 residues. The germline V and J ends were trimmed by 7 bases and 5 bases, with 16 bases remaining between them. Germline assignment: CDR1 MGHDK and CDR2 SYGVNS. The CDR3 DNA is TGTGCCAGCAACCTCGGGGGGCTGGTAGATACGCAGTATTTT. Translating it yields CASNLGGLVDTQYF.

On this clone itself: The same CDR3 arises from other DNA sequences in this sample as well. The genes are TRBV6-2 or TRBV6-3 and TRBJ2-5; no definite D call. The CDR3 spans 11 residues. Trimming pared 6 bases from V and 5 bases from J, leaving 7 bases between. The V gene's germline CDR1 is MNHEY and CDR2 SVGEGT. CDR3 region: CASSPRETQYF. CDR3 DNA sequence: TGTGCCAGCAGCCCACGGGAGACCCAGTACTTC.

The CDR3 sequence: CASSTPLLGDEQFF. In nucleotides, the CDR3 is TGTGCCAGTAGTACCCCCTTGTTAGGGGATGAGCAGTTCTTC. J is TRBJ2-1 and V is TRBV19, with TRBD1 as a possible D gene (5 bases). The germline V and J ends were trimmed by 4 bases and 8 bases, with 15 bases remaining between them. Germline V gene lookup returns CDR1 LNHDA and CDR2 SQIVND (reference sequence). The CDR3 length is 14 residues.

In regard to this clone: The junction departs from germline at one end; a sequencing error may be responsible. This rearrangement joins TRBV7-7 to TRBJ2-3, with unresolved D. Germline assignment: CDR1 SSHAT and CDR2 FNYEAQ (reference sequence). This CDR3 is 13 amino acids long. CDR3 sequence reads: CASSYFNTDTQYF. CDR3 sequence (DNA): TGTGCTAGCAGCTACTTTAACACAGATACGCAGTATTTT.

The sample holds many counts of this clone. This chain links TRBV28 with TRBJ2-5; D remains ambiguous. Germline V gives CDR1 MDHEN, CDR2 SYDVKM. The CDR3 has 15 amino acids. V lost 6 bases, J lost 0 bases, and 14 bases lay in between. The CDR3, as DNA: TGTGCCAGCAGGCCAAGCAGGAGCGACCAAGAGACCCAGTACTTC. This translates into CASRPSRSDQETQYF.

This chain uses TRBV6-6 with TRBJ1-2; 10 bases are a match to TRBD1. V was clipped by 4 bases and J by 4 bases; unmatched bases: 3. CDR1 and CDR2 from the germline V gene are MNHNY and SVGAGI (reference sequence). The CDR3 spans 14 residues. Here the CDR3 reads CASSSGQGGYGYTF. CDR3 bases: TGTGCCAGCAGTTCCGGACAGGGGGGCTATGGCTACACCTTC.

The chain has TRBV19 and TRBJ1-2; D possibly corresponds to TRBD1 (5 bases). The CDR3 runs 13 residues. Per the germline V gene, CDR1 is LNHDA and CDR2 is SQIVND (reference sequence). Trimming removed 6 bases at V and 2 bases at J, with 10 bases between. CDR3 sequence: CASSPGLNYGYTF. CDR3 DNA sequence: TGTGCCAGTAGCCCGGGACTCAACTATGGCTACACCTTC.

Only one count was recorded for this clone. V and J are TRBV13 and TRBJ2-2; 9 nucleotides line up with TRBD1. The CDR3 has 15 amino acids. The V and J ends lost 4 bases and 5 bases, in that order; junction bases with no gene match: 5. Germline loops: CDR1 PRHDT, CDR2 FYEKMQ (reference sequence). DNA for the CDR3: TGTGCCAGCAGCTGGGGACAGGGTGGAACCGGGGAGCTGTTTTTT. Translation: CASSWGQGGTGELFF.

The V gene is TRBV19, the J gene TRBJ1-3; a weak D match, TRBD1 (5 bases). The CDR3 consists of 13 residues. Deletions cut 5 bases from V and 0 bases from J, with 5 bases between. CDR1 is LNHDA, CDR2 SQIVND, per germline (reference sequence). DNA for the CDR3: TGTGCCAGTAGTGACAGCTCTGGAAACACCATATATTTT. Amino acids: CASSDSSGNTIYF.

The chain joins TRBV28 to TRBJ2-1; possibly TRBD1 for D (5 bases). Germline CDR1 MDHEN, CDR2 SYDVKM. The length of the CDR3 is 14 residues. V lost 1 base, J lost 8 bases, and 12 bases lay in between. This CDR3 reads CASSLLAGFHEQFF. The CDR3 region has the DNA TGTGCCAGCAGTTTATTGGCAGGGTTTCATGAGCAGTTCTTC.

The rearrangement links TRBV27 to TRBJ1-1, with 9 bases aligning to TRBD1. V shed 6 bases and J 3 bases; nucleotides not matched to a gene: 14. This CDR3 comprises 17 residues. CDR1 MNHEY and CDR2 SMNVEV come from the germline V gene (reference sequence). The CDR3 coding sequence is TGTGCCAGCAGCAAGGACGCGATGGGGACAGGGTACACTGAAGCTTTCTTT. Translation gives CASSKDAMGTGYTEAFF.

CDR3 bases: TGTGCCAGCGGAGCGGGAGAAAGGGTCGAGCAGTACTTC. It codes for CASGAGERVEQYF. V usage is TRBV7-2 and J usage is TRBJ2-7; 8 bases fit TRBD2. J lost 6 bases, V lost 8 bases, and 9 bases had no gene match. This CDR3 region has 13 residues. The germline gives CDR1 SGHTA, CDR2 FQGNSA.

The chain combines TRBV30 with TRBJ1-2; D not certain. CDR3 length equals 15 residues. V was shortened by 4 bases and J by 7 bases, with 22 bases between the two germline ends. Germline CDR1 GTSNPN, CDR2 SVGIG (reference sequence). CDR3 sequence: CAWNFGWVGVGGYTF. The CDR3 DNA sequence: TGTGCCTGGAACTTCGGGTGGGTCGGCGTGGGTGGCTACACCTTC.

The chain combines TRBV20-1 with TRBJ1-4; possibly TRBD1 for D (5 bases). Germline V CDR1 and CDR2: DFQATT, SNEGSKA (reference sequence). The CDR3 is 13 residues long. Deletions cut 6 bases from V and 4 bases from J, with 12 bases between. CDR3 amino acids: CSASRQLNEKLFF. DNA of the CDR3: TGCAGTGCGAGTAGACAGCTTAATGAAAAACTGTTTTTT.

V is TRBV3-1 (or the pseudogene TRBV3-2) and J is TRBJ1-4; D perhaps matches TRBD1 (5 bases). This CDR3 is 15 amino acids long. The germline V and J ends were trimmed by 1 base and 10 bases, with 16 bases remaining between them. Germline CDR1 is LGHDT and CDR2 is YNNKEL (reference sequence). CDR3 residues: CASSQGGMRAVKLFF. Here the CDR3 DNA reads TGTGCCAGCAGCCAAGGGGGGATGAGAGCAGTAAAACTGTTTTTT.

The chain links TRBV4-1 to TRBJ2-1; perhaps TRBD1 as D (5 bases). The V and J ends lost 4 bases and 7 bases respectively, with 8 bases between them. Germline V gives CDR1 MGHRA, CDR2 YSYEKL. The length of the CDR3 is 12 residues. For the CDR3, the DNA is TGCGCCAGCAGCCTAGCAGGGAATGAGCAGTTCTTC. As protein: CASSLAGNEQFF.

The V and J genes are TRBV11-3 and TRBJ2-3; D possibly corresponds to TRBD1 (5 bases). With 8 bases removed from V and 2 bases from J, the gap between germline ends came to 11 bases. The CDR3 covers 13 residues. Per germline, CDR1 SGHNT and CDR2 YENEEA. The CDR3 DNA sequence: TGTGCCAGCGCAAAGACAGCCACAGATACGCAGTATTTT. Protein product: CASAKTATDTQYF.

The gene calls are TRBV6-5 and TRBJ1-1; TRBD1 matches 7 bases. The V gene's germline CDR1 is MNHEY and CDR2 SVGAGI. The trim removed 6 bases at V and 3 bases at J, leaving 4 bases unmatched. The CDR3 spans 13 residues. The CDR3 reads CASRGDRYTEAFF. The CDR3 region has the DNA TGTGCCAGCAGGGGGGACAGATACACTGAAGCTTTCTTT.